A single TCR beta chain is shown here with its context. Antigen specificity is unknown. Clones were sequenced by immunoSEQ multiplex PCR, and TCRdb holds only the in-frame ones, with some missing. This sample has 200,000 or so clones, with over 85% found just once. This sample is part of a study of T cell responses to AZD1222 COVID-19 vaccine. Study-wide findings and caveats: Donors were chiefly white British, with a greater number of females, and clonal diversity was perhaps underestimated. Repertoires in all cases were sampled only once the peak T cell response had passed.

The germline CDR1 and CDR2 sequences are SEHNR and FQNEAQ (reference sequence). V was clipped by 3 bases and J by 0 bases; unmatched bases: 0. The CDR3 is 14 residues long. The source of this sequence is an adult who received the AZD1222 COVID-19 vaccine. The chain links TRBV7-9 to TRBJ2-3, with 7 nucleotides matching TRBD1. The sample in question was peripheral blood, obtained 28 days after the second AZD1222 dose. Here the CDR3 reads CASSLDRSTDTQYF. The CDR3 nucleotides read TGTGCCAGCAGCTTGGACAGGAGCACAGATACGCAGTATTTT.